This paragraph covers one T cell receptor beta chain sequence. Antigen: not known. This sample is drawn from a study of early T cells in non-severe SARS-CoV-2 infection. Broader study findings: Matching against VDJdb likely underestimated virus-specific expansions, favoring anti-spike CD8.

Germline V gives CDR1 SGHRS, CDR2 YFSETQ. CDR3 size: 12 residues. The germline V and J ends were trimmed by 0 bases and 5 bases, with 5 bases remaining between them. TCRdb passed the 5' RACE reads through MiXCR, listing each CDR3 protein once. The top ten clones hold 10% of a sample with 40,000 to 50,000 distinct CDR3 sequences, approximately 13% of them seen once. This clonotype originated in an adult who was a healthcare worker with PCR-confirmed SARS-CoV-2 infection or an uninfected control (not recorded which). Material: whole blood. The chain recombines TRBV5-1 with TRBJ1-2; D not certain. CDR3: CASSLEGYGYTF. CDR3 in DNA: TGCGCCAGCAGCTTGGAAGGTTATGGCTACACCTTC.